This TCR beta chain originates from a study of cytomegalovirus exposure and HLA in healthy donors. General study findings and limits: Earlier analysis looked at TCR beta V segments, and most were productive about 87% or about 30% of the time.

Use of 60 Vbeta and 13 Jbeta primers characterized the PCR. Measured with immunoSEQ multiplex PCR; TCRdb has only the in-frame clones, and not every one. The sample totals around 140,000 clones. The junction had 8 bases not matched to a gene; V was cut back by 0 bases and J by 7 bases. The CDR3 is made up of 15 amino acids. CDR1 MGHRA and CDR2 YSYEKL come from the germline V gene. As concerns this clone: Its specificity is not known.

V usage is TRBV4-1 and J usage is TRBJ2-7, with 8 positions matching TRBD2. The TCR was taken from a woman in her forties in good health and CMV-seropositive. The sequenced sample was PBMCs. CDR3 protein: CASSQEETSASEQYF. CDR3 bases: TGCGCCAGCAGCCAAGAAGAGACTAGCGCATCGGAGCAGTACTTC.